The 14 T cell receptor beta chains below were found in one sample sequenced in a study of shared clonotypes between healthy human individuals. CD45RO-negative CD8 cells positively selected for CCR7 made up the naive population, which excluded terminally differentiated effector memory CD45RA+ cells. Only in-frame clones appear in the TCRdb table, and some are missing; sequencing was by immunoSEQ multiplex PCR. This sample yields roughly 590,000 clones, of which about 95% are seen a single time; roughly 0.1% belongs to the top ten. The sequencing input was naive CD8+ T cells sorted from blood. Receptors originate from a woman in her thirties in good health.

The chain uses TRBV28 and TRBJ2-1, with a tentative D call TRBD2 (5 bases). Trimming removed 11 bases at V and 9 bases at J, with 17 bases between. In germline, CDR1 is MDHEN, CDR2 SYDVKM. This CDR3 has 12 amino acids. The CDR3 DNA reads as TGTGCCCTGGCGGGCCCCCTGTCTGAGCAGTTCTTC. Translation: CALAGPLSEQFF.

V is TRBV25-1 and J is TRBJ1-1; D possibly corresponds to TRBD1 (5 bases). This CDR3 has 14 amino acids. Germline-derived CDR1 and CDR2 are MGHDK and SYGVNS. Trimming took off 6 bases at V and 9 bases at J, with 20 bases between the two ends. As DNA, the CDR3 is TGTGCCAGCAGCGTGCCGGGAACCGGGACGAAAGCTTTCTTT. It yields the protein CASSVPGTGTKAFF.

The chain joins TRBV27 to TRBJ2-7; 10 nucleotides match TRBD2. CDR3 length equals 16 residues. Germline V gene sequence: CDR1 MNHEY, CDR2 SMNVEV (reference sequence). The trim removed 2 bases at V and 3 bases at J, leaving 7 bases unmatched. The CDR3 here is CASSLIGASGGYEQYF. CDR3 nucleotide sequence: TGTGCCAGCAGTTTAATAGGGGCTAGCGGGGGCTACGAGCAGTACTTC.

The chain carries TRBV10-2 and TRBJ1-2; D remains unclear. The V and J ends lost 3 bases and 7 bases respectively, with 15 bases between them. The CDR3 runs to 14 residues. The V gene's germline CDR1 is WSHSY and CDR2 SAAADI. The chain's CDR3 is CASSDRPSDSGYTF. CDR3 DNA: TGCGCCAGCAGTGATCGTCCTTCGGACTCTGGCTACACCTTC.

The chain links TRBV7-9 to TRBJ2-5; no definite D call. Germline V gene sequence: CDR1 SEHNR, CDR2 FQNEAQ (reference sequence). Trimming stripped 1 base from V and 2 bases from J, with 2 bases between. The CDR3 length is 12 residues. CDR3 residues: CASSLGQETQYF. The CDR3 DNA reads TGTGCCAGCAGCTTAGGGCAAGAGACCCAGTACTTC.

V and J are TRBV2 and TRBJ2-7; tentatively, D is TRBD2 (5 bases). Trimming shortened V by 2 bases and J by 3 bases, and 8 bases separated the two germline ends. The CDR3 totals 13 residues. Germline CDR1 reads SNHLY; CDR2 reads FYNNEI. CDR3 DNA sequence: TGTGCCAGCAGTGAACCTGAGGGCTACGAGCAGTACTTC. It yields the protein CASSEPEGYEQYF.

The J gene is TRBJ1-5, the V gene TRBV28; a weak D match, TRBD1 (5 bases). Germline CDR1 MDHEN, CDR2 SYDVKM. The CDR3 runs 15 residues. V shed 3 bases and J shed 2 bases, with 11 bases lying between them. CDR3 loop: CASSFTVGGNQPQHF. The CDR3 nucleotides read TGTGCCAGCAGTTTTACAGTGGGGGGCAATCAGCCCCAGCATTTT.

The V call is TRBV27, the J call TRBJ2-7; perhaps TRBD2 as D (6 bases). Between the trimmed V and J ends, which lost 5 bases and 0 bases, there was a span of 17 bases. The CDR3 has 16 residues. CDR1 is MNHEY and CDR2 is SMNVEV in the germline V gene (reference sequence). CDR3 sequence (DNA): TGTGCCAGCAGTCCCGCCAGAGCGGGCCTCTCCTACGAGCAGTACTTC. Its protein is CASSPARAGLSYEQYF.

DNA for the CDR3: TGTGCCAGTAGTACGCGCCTTTGGGAACCCGAGCAGTACTTC. Amino acids: CASSTRLWEPEQYF. The chain links TRBV19 to TRBJ2-7, with D uncertain. The CDR3 covers 14 residues. V was trimmed by 4 bases and J by 6 bases, leaving 16 bases between them. CDR1 and CDR2 from the germline V gene are LNHDA and SQIVND (reference sequence).

This clone showed up just once. Here the CDR3 reads CARPGSGNVQPQHF. As DNA, the CDR3 is TGCGCCAGGCCGGGGTCAGGAAACGTTCAGCCCCAGCATTTT. This chain connects TRBV5-1 to TRBJ1-5; no definite D call. The CDR3 sequence is 14 residues long. V gave up 8 bases and J gave up 6 bases, with 18 bases separating them. Germline V lookup: CDR1 SGHRS, CDR2 YFSETQ.

This clone was observed a few times. CDR3 loop: CASRKRDRVYEQYF. DNA of the CDR3: TGTGCCAGCAGAAAACGGGACAGGGTGTACGAGCAGTACTTC. This sequence joins TRBV27 and TRBJ2-7; 9 nucleotides line up with TRBD1. The V and J ends lost 6 bases and 4 bases, in that order; junction bases with no gene match: 7. The CDR3 covers 14 residues. CDR1 and CDR2 (germline): MNHEY, SMNVEV (reference sequence).

Comments on this clone: The sample contains more than one DNA sequence encoding this CDR3. The chain uses TRBV11-2 and TRBJ2-3; no definite D call. CDR3 length: 12 residues. CDR1 and CDR2 (germline): SGHAT, FQNNGV. The V end lost 5 bases, the J end lost 2 bases, and 5 bases lay between the germline ends. For the CDR3, the DNA is TGTGCCAGCAGCCCCCCCACAGATACGCAGTATTTT. Amino acids: CASSPPTDTQYF.

This chain links TRBV7-9 with TRBJ2-1, with 8 bases lining up with TRBD2. The CDR3 spans 15 residues. Trimming took 4 bases from V and 7 from J; bases not matched to a gene: 9. From germline, CDR1 is SEHNR and CDR2 FQNEAQ (reference sequence). The CDR3 region is CASSSQREINNEQFF. For the CDR3, the DNA is TGTGCCAGCAGCTCCCAGCGGGAGATTAATAATGAGCAGTTCTTC.

In the case of this clone: Other DNA sequences in this specimen translate into the identical CDR3. V is TRBV6-5 and J is TRBJ2-7; D tentatively fits TRBD1 or TRBD2 (6 bases each). Trimming shortened V by 2 bases and J by 2 bases, and 10 bases separated the two germline ends. Germline CDR1 reads MNHEY; CDR2 reads SVGAGI. This CDR3 comprises 14 residues. CDR3 coding DNA: TGTGCCAGCAGTTACGGGGGGACACCCTACGAGCAGTACTTC. Translated, it gives CASSYGGTPYEQYF.